This TCR beta chain was observed in a study of blood T cell repertoires in COVID-19. Study summary: Spain, Italy and the United States supplied samples that represented acute and convalescent COVID-19. Sample material is recorded as cDNA or gDNA derived from T cells, B-cell-depleted T cells, or PBMCs.

There are 13 residues in the CDR3. Trimming removed 5 bases from V and 8 bases from J; junction bases left unmatched: 8. CDR1 and CDR2 (germline): MNHEY, SVGAGI. As handled by the study authors: Estimation of nucleated cell counts was performed using reference gene primer amplification. Data came from immunoSEQ multiplex PCR; TCRdb stores just in-frame clones and leaves some out. The D gene and trimming were derived from the DNA, and the V and J assignments and clone size from that table. The data contain approximately 200,000 clones, 80% to 85% of them singletons. The V gene is TRBV6-5, the J gene TRBJ1-2; 7 positions match TRBD1. This TCR derives from a woman aged 25 to 39 who had recovered from COVID-19. Sequenced: peripheral blood. The CDR3 DNA reads TGTGCCAGCAGTCACGGACAGGCTCAGGGCTACACCTTC. This codes for CASSHGQAQGYTF.